These T cell receptor beta chains were read from a single sample in a study of regulatory T cells in long-lasting Graves disease. MiXCR, applied by TCRdb to the multiplex PCR reads, yields one record per CDR3 protein. The sample holds 400,000 to 500,000 distinct CDR3 sequences; roughly 15% are singletons and the top ten take around 10%. These data were also reused for a study on T cells in Graves' hyperthyroidism and ophthalmopathy.

This sample comprised peripheral blood mononuclear cells (PBMCs), obtained at new diagnosis, from a patient treated with antithyroid drugs. The receptors originated from a woman aged 25 to 45 with Graves disease. CDR3s include the opening cysteine and the closing phenylalanine or tryptophan. A D gene is named only where the DNA matches it firmly. Clone size appears in some rows only: once, few, many, or a class for an expanded clone.

D gene,clone size,J gene,V gene,CDR3 DNA,CDR3 protein
NA,NA,TRBJ2-6,TRBV2,TGTGCCAGCAGTCAACGAACAATCCCCGGGGCCAACGTCCTGACTTTC,CASSQRTIPGANVLTF
NA,NA,TRBJ2-3,TRBV6-9,TGTGCCAGCAGCCCCACTCCTGATGAGGGAAGATTCACAGATACGCAGTATTTT,CASSPTPDEGRFTDTQYF
TRBD2,few,TRBJ2-1,TRBV20-1,TGCAGTGCTAGAGATCCGCTAGCGGGTATCAATGAGCAGTCCTTC,CSARDPLAGINEQSF
NA,few,TRBJ2-7,TRBV4-3,TGCGCCAGCAGCCAAGGTATGGGTATCTCCTACGAGCAGTACTTC,CASSQGMGISYEQYF
TRBD2,many,TRBJ2-1,TRBV20-1,TGCAGTGCTAGCGTAAACGAGCGGGACGGTAGCAATGAGCAGTTCTTC,CSASVNERDGSNEQFF
TRBD2,many,TRBJ2-7,TRBV5-1,TGCGCCAGCAGCATGACTAGCGGGAGTTACGAGCAGTACTTC,CASSMTSGSYEQYF
TRBD2,NA,TRBJ2-1,TRBV5-1,TGCGCCAGCATCCCGGGACTAGCTTCCTACAATGAGCAGTTCTTC,CASIPGLASYNEQFF
TRBD2,many,TRBJ2-1,TRBV3-1,TGTGCCAGCAGCCAAGATAGGCTAGCGGGAGCCCAGTTCTTC,CASSQDRLAGAQFF
NA,once,TRBJ2-5,TRBV10-1,TGCGCCAGCAGTGAGTCGACAGGACAGCTCGGGGAGACCCAGTACTTC,CASSESTGQLGETQYF
NA,few,TRBJ1-4,TRBV28,TGTGCCAGCAGGCCTACTACAACTAATGAAAAACTGTTTTTT,CASRPTTTNEKLFF
NA,many,TRBJ2-1,TRBV5-1,TGCGCCAGCAGCTTCAGCTTGATCCCCACCTACAATGAGCAGTTCTTC,CASSFSLIPTYNEQFF
TRBD2,many,TRBJ2-7,TRBV20-1,TGCAGTGCCCGAGGACTAGCGGGAGGCTACGAGCAGTACTTC,CSARGLAGGYEQYF
NA,few,TRBJ1-1,TRBV2,TGTGCCAGCACGCCCCGATTTCTTGGGTCATCCAACGCTGAAGCTTTCTTT,CASTPRFLGSSNAEAFF
NA,NA,TRBJ2-6,TRBV25-1,TGTGCCAGCAGTGACGCACCGACAGGCGGGATCTCTGGGGCCAACGTCCTGACTTTC,CASSDAPTGGISGANVLTF
NA,many,TRBJ2-7,TRBV28,TGTGCCAGCAGTTTATCCCAGGGGGGACTTAGCTACGAGCAGTACTTC,CASSLSQGGLSYEQYF
TRBD2,few,TRBJ2-1,TRBV5-1,TGCGCCAGCAGCTTGGTGCCTGGACTAGCGGGTTACAATGAGCAGTTCTTC,CASSLVPGLAGYNEQFF
NA,many,TRBJ1-2,TRBV28,TGTGCCAGCAGCCGGGGGGGCAGCCCGGTTGGCTACACCTTC,CASSRGGSPVGYTF
TRBD2,NA,TRBJ2-3,TRBV5-4,TGTGCCAGCAGCTTGGCCCCGACTAGCGGGAGTGTTGGTGTGACAGATACGCAGTATTTT,CASSLAPTSGSVGVTDTQYF
TRBD2,NA,TRBJ2-1,TRBV7-2,TGTGCCAGCAGCTCGACTAGCGGGAGTTTGGAGCAGTTCTTC,CASSSTSGSLEQFF
NA,NA,TRBJ2-7,TRBV30,TGTGCCTGGACCCCAAGGGGATACGAGCAGTACTTC,CAWTPRGYEQYF
NA,few,TRBJ1-6,TRBV3-1,TGTGCCAGCAGCCAAGATCCCCTAGGCAGTGTCCTCCACTTT,CASSQDPLGSVLHF
TRBD2,NA,TRBJ2-7,TRBV25-1,TGTGCCAGCAGTGAACCAACAGCGGGAGGGTTGTCGAACGAGCAGTACTTC,CASSEPTAGGLSNEQYF
NA,few,TRBJ2-7,TRBV2,TGTGCCAGCAGTGAAGACAGCGTCTCCTACGAGCAGTACTTC,CASSEDSVSYEQYF
TRBD1,many,TRBJ1-1,TRBV4-3,TGCGCCAGCAGCCGCCGGTCTGAACAGGGGGCATGGACTGAAGCTTTCTTT,CASSRRSEQGAWTEAFF
NA,NA,TRBJ2-5,TRBV11-1,TGTGCCAGCAGCCAAGATAGGGCCCCTGAGACCCAGTACTTC,CASSQDRAPETQYF
NA,many,TRBJ1-2,TRBV20-1,TGCAGTGCTAGAGATCCCCTGGGAAGCAACTATGGCTACACCTTC,CSARDPLGSNYGYTF
TRBD1,many,TRBJ2-6,TRBV2,TGTGCCAGCAGGGTCCGGGACAGGGGGCGAACTGGGGCCAACGTCCTGACTTTC,CASRVRDRGRTGANVLTF
NA,many,TRBJ2-3,TRBV6-2/TRBV6-3,TGTGCCAGCAGTTATCACAGACCCCAGGATACGCAGTATTTT,CASSYHRPQDTQYF
NA,many,TRBJ2-1,TRBV12-5,TGTGCTAGTGGTCCCCCGAACTCCTACAATGAGCAGTTCTTC,CASGPPNSYNEQFF
NA,many,TRBJ2-1,TRBV27,TGTGCCAGCATGGGGCACCCTTCCTACAATGAGCAGTTCTTC,CASMGHPSYNEQFF
NA,many,TRBJ1-5,TRBV20-1,TGCAGTGCTTACGACCGGGGCAATCAGCCCCAGCATTTT,CSAYDRGNQPQHF